This T cell receptor beta chain was recovered during a study of PD-1 blockade in classical Hodgkin lymphoma. Findings of the study overall: Patients with a complete response exhibited baseline diversity comparable to newly diagnosed patients. Compared with healthy donors, newly diagnosed patients reportedly showed lower baseline TCR diversity.

Sequenced by immunoSEQ multiplex PCR; TCRdb stores in-frame clones only, minus some. The table records 75,000 to 100,000 clones, around 93% of them present only once. The time point was: cycle 4 day 1 (C4D1), after five to seven weeks of nivolumab. Each patient's relapse followed autologous stem cell transplantation, and brentuximab vedotin exposure varied. Best responses were complete response, partial response or progressive disease. The germline V gene has CDR1 MDHEN and CDR2 SYDVKM. V lost 3 bases, J lost 9 bases, and 10 bases stayed unmatched. The CDR3 length is 14 residues. A note on this clone: The antigen is not known.

The chain links TRBV28 to TRBJ2-7; 8 nucleotides match TRBD2. The sample was peripheral blood mononuclear cells (PBMCs), taken before the fourth cycle of nivolumab. The origin of this receptor is a human donor with classical Hodgkin lymphoma. As DNA, the CDR3 is TGTGCCAGCAGTTTTCCCCCCGAGCGGGAGTGGCAGTACTTC. Residues: CASSFPPEREWQYF.